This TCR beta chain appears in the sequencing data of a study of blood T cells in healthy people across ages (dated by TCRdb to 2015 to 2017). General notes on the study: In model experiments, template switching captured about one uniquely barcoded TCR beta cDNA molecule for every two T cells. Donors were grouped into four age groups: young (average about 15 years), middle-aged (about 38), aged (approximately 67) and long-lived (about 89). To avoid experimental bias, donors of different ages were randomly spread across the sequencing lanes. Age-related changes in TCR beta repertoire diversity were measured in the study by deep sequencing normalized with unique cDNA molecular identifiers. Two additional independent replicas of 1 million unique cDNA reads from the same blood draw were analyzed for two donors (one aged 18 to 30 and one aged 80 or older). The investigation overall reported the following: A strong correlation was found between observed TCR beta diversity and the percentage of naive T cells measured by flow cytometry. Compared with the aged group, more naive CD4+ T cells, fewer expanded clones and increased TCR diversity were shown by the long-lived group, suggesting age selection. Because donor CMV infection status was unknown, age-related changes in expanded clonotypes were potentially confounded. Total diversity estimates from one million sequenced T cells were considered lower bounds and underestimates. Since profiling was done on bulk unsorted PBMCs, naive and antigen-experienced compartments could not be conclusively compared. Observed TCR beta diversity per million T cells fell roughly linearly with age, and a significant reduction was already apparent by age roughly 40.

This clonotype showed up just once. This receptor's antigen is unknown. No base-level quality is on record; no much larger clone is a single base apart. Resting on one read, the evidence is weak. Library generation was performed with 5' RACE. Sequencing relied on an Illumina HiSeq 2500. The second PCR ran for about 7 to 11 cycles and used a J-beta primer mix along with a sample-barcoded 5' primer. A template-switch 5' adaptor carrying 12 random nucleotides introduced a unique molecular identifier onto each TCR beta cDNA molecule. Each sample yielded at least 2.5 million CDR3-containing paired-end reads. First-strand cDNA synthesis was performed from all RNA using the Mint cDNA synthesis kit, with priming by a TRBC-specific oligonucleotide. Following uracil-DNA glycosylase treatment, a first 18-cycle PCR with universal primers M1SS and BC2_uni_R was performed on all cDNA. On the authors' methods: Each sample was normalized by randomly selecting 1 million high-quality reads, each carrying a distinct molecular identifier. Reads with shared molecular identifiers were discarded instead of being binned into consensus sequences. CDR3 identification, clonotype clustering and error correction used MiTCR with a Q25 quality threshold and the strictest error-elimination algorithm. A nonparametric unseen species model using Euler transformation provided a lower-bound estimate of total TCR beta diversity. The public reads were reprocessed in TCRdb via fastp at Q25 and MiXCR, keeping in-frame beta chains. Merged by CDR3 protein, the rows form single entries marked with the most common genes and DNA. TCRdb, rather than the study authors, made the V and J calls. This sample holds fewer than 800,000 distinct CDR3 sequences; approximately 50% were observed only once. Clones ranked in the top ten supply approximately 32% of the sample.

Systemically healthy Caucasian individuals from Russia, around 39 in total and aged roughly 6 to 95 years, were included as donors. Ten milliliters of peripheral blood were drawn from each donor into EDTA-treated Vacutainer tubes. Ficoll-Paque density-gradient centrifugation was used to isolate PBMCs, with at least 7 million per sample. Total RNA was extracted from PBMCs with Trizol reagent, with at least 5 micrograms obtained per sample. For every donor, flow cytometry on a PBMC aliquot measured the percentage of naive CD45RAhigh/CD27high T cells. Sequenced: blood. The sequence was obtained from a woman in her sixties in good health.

CDR3 sequence: CASRGTVYNSPLHF. The DNA sequence is as follows: TGTGCCAGCAGGGGCACGGTTTATAATTCACCCCTCCACTTT. The chain was built from TRBV7-2 and TRBJ1-6; the D gene cannot be named for sure. The CDR3 numbers 14 residues from cysteine through phenylalanine. Just the 42-base CDR3 DNA is kept, in frame starting at base 1. V loses 6 bases of germline sequence and J loses 4 bases, and the interval between the two ends is 10 bases. CDR1 is given as SGHTA and CDR2 as FQGNSA, both from the germline V gene.